The 29 T cell receptor beta chains listed next were all sequenced from one sample in a study of somatic mutations in cytotoxic T cells in rheumatoid arthritis. TCRdb's copy holds only in-frame clones and misses some; the assay was immunoSEQ multiplex PCR. The table includes fewer than 12,000 clones, approximately 80% detected once. What was sequenced was CD8+ T cells sorted from blood. The receptors originated from a man aged 55 to 70 in good health.

This clone was detected only once. The chain employs TRBV21-1 and TRBJ2-2; TRBD2 is the table's D call and was not checked against the DNA. TRBV21-1 is recorded as a pseudogene. The CDR3 loop spans 16 amino acids. This CDR3 is CASSKGGGGKTGELFF. CDR3 coding DNA: TGTGCCAGCAGCAAGGGAGGGGGGGGAAAGACCGGGGAGCTGTTTTTT.

J is TRBJ2-7 and V is TRBV11-2; 8 bases match TRBD1. J lost 5 bases, V lost 1 base, and 7 bases had no gene match. Germline CDR1 reads SGHAT; CDR2 reads FQNNGV. The CDR3 runs 15 residues. The CDR3 sequence: CASSLGRGRWDEQYF. The CDR3 nucleotides read TGTGCCAGCAGCTTAGGCAGGGGGCGCTGGGACGAGCAGTACTTC.

V and J are TRBV5-1 and TRBJ2-5, with D possibly matching TRBD2 (5 bases). V lost 7 bases, J lost 5 bases, and 15 bases lay in between. Germline-derived CDR1 and CDR2 are SGHRS and YFSETQ. The CDR3 runs to 13 residues. The CDR3 reads CASGLSNGETQYF. For the CDR3, the DNA is TGCGCCAGCGGACTTTCAAATGGGGAGACCCAGTACTTC.

This sequence joins TRBV28 and TRBJ2-3; D may be TRBD1 (6 bases). Germline V CDR1 and CDR2: MDHEN, SYDVKM. V gave up 9 bases and J gave up 0 bases, with 13 bases separating them. CDR3 length: 14 amino acids. CDR3 bases: TGTGCCAGTTCAGGGGAATCTAGCACAGATACGCAGTATTTT. Translated: CASSGESSTDTQYF.

The rearrangement uses TRBV13 and TRBJ1-1; 11 bases match TRBD1. Unmatched junction bases numbered 9, after V lost 6 bases and J lost 3 bases. Germline V gives CDR1 PRHDT, CDR2 FYEKMQ (reference sequence). This CDR3 is built from 16 residues. Written as DNA, the CDR3 is TGTGCCAGCAGACTCCCTAGGGACAGGGGGTACACTGAAGCTTTCTTT. This encodes CASRLPRDRGYTEAFF.

J is TRBJ1-1 and V is TRBV27; no clear D gene. The ends were cut back, 0 bases at V and 4 bases at J, with 12 bases in the middle. Per the germline V gene, CDR1 is MNHEY and CDR2 is SMNVEV (reference sequence). The CDR3 covers 15 residues. CDR3: CASSLSGNVLTEAFF. The DNA for the CDR3 is TGTGCCAGCAGTTTATCAGGGAACGTTCTCACTGAAGCTTTCTTT.

The chain uses TRBV15 and TRBJ2-6; D is possibly TRBD2 (5 bases). Trimming pared 1 base from V and 0 bases from J, leaving 10 bases between. Germline CDR1 LNHNV, CDR2 YYDKDF (reference sequence). The CDR3 is made up of 17 amino acids. The CDR3 protein is CATSRGTSSSGANVLTF. The DNA for the CDR3 is TGTGCCACCAGCAGAGGGACTTCGAGCTCTGGGGCCAACGTCCTGACTTTC. Full variable domain (outside the CDR3, taken from reference TRBV15 and TRBJ2-6): DAMVIQNPRYQVTQFGKPVTLSCSQTLNHNVMYWYQQKSSQAPKLLFHYYDKDFNNEADTPDNFQSRRPNTSFCFLDIRSPGLGDTAMYLCATSRGTSSSGANVLTFGAGSRLTVL.

In its sample, this clone was seen a few times. The chain recombines TRBV7-9 with TRBJ2-3; D remains ambiguous. This CDR3 has 15 residues. Trimming shortened V by 5 bases and J by 0 bases, and 12 bases separated the two germline ends. Per the germline V gene, CDR1 is SEHNR and CDR2 is FQNEAQ (reference sequence). The CDR3 nucleotides are TGTGCCAGCAGCATAGAAGGCTTAAGCACAGATACGCAGTATTTT. Translating it yields CASSIEGLSTDTQYF. The full variable domain, its missing parts supplied by reference TRBV7-9 and TRBJ2-3, is DTGVSQNPRHKITKRGQNVTFRCDPISEHNRLYWYRQTLGQGPEFLTYFQNEAQLEKSRLLSDRFSAERPKGSFSTLEIQRTEQGDSAMYLCASSIEGLSTDTQYFGPGTRLTVL.

This clone was seen only once. The rearrangement joins TRBV27 to TRBJ1-2; TRBD1 agrees at 10 bases. Trimming removed 8 bases from V and 8 bases from J; junction bases left unmatched: 17. CDR1 is MNHEY and CDR2 is SMNVEV in the germline V gene (reference sequence). This CDR3 has 16 amino acids. The CDR3 DNA reads TGTGCCAGCTTACCACTCCGGGACAGGGGATCGTACGGCTACACCTTC. Protein: CASLPLRDRGSYGYTF.

This clone was detected a few times. The rearrangement joins TRBV5-4 to TRBJ1-1; D ambiguous. Germline V gives CDR1 SGHNT, CDR2 YYREEE (reference sequence). V shed 0 bases and J shed 4 bases, with 10 bases lying between them. This CDR3 contains 14 residues. Here the CDR3 reads CASSLEGEGTEAFF. CDR3 nucleotides: TGTGCCAGCAGCTTGGAGGGCGAGGGCACTGAAGCTTTCTTT.

This clone showed up just once. The V and J genes are TRBV2 and TRBJ2-5; D is ambiguous. There are 14 residues in the CDR3. The germline V and J ends were trimmed by 2 bases and 2 bases, with 9 bases remaining between them. The V gene's germline CDR1 is SNHLY and CDR2 FYNNEI. CDR3 DNA sequence: TGTGCCAGCAGTGAAAGGGCCCAACAAGAGACCCAGTACTTC. Translation gives CASSERAQQETQYF.

The J gene is TRBJ1-1, the V gene TRBV7-6, with D uncertain. The CDR3 sequence is 15 residues long. The germline V and J ends were trimmed by 1 base and 6 bases, with 15 bases remaining between them. The germline CDR1 and CDR2 sequences are SGHVS and FNYEAQ. CDR3 residues: CASSLESDSRPEAFF. The CDR3 DNA is TGTGCCAGCAGCTTAGAATCGGACTCACGCCCTGAAGCTTTCTTT.

V and J are TRBV4-2 and TRBJ2-2; D not resolved. Trimming removed 0 bases at V and 3 bases at J, with 17 bases between. The CDR3 contains 18 residues. CDR1 is LGHNA and CDR2 is YNFKEQ in the germline V gene. The CDR3 region has the DNA TGTGCCAGCAGCCAAGAGGCTCGCGACCCTCGGGACACCGGGGAGCTGTTTTTT. Protein product: CASSQEARDPRDTGELFF.

The CDR3 nucleotides are TGTGCCAGCAGCTTCGGGACTAGCGGGTTCTATGAGCAGTTCTTC. Encoded protein: CASSFGTSGFYEQFF. The rearrangement links TRBV11-2 to TRBJ2-1; 12 nucleotides line up with TRBD2. Losses at the gene ends were 3 bases for V and 8 bases for J; bases not matched to a gene: 5. Germline V gene data show CDR1 as SGHAT and CDR2 as FQNNGV. The CDR3 is made up of 15 amino acids. Looking up the rest from reference TRBV11-2 and TRBJ2-1 gives the full variable domain: EAGVAQSPRYKIIEKRQSVAFWCNPISGHATLYWYQQILGQGPKLLIQFQNNGVVDDSQLPKDRFSAERLKGVDSTLKIQPAKLEDSAVYLCASSFGTSGFYEQFFGPGTRLTVL.

The chain couples TRBV7-9 to TRBJ2-1; 14 nucleotides line up with TRBD2. Germline values: CDR1 SEHNR, CDR2 FQNEAQ (reference sequence). This CDR3 comprises 17 residues. V trimming: 4 bases; J trimming: 6 bases; junction bases outside the gene matches: 8. This CDR3 reads CASSSTSGGAVSNEQFF. The CDR3 DNA reads as TGTGCCAGCAGCTCGACTAGCGGGGGGGCTGTGTCCAATGAGCAGTTCTTC. The whole variable domain, filled in from reference TRBV7-9 and TRBJ2-1, reads DTGVSQNPRHKITKRGQNVTFRCDPISEHNRLYWYRQTLGQGPEFLTYFQNEAQLEKSRLLSDRFSAERPKGSFSTLEIQRTEQGDSAMYLCASSSTSGGAVSNEQFFGPGTRLTVL.

V and J are TRBV7-2 and TRBJ2-1; 10 bases line up with TRBD2. The CDR3 is 14 residues long. Trimming took 4 bases from V and 6 from J; bases not matched to a gene: 3. The germline V gene has CDR1 SGHTA and CDR2 FQGNSA. The CDR3 sequence: CASSSGLAVNEQFF. The CDR3 coding sequence is TGTGCCAGCAGCTCCGGACTAGCGGTCAATGAGCAGTTCTTC.

This chain uses TRBV15 with TRBJ1-1; D is ambiguous. V gave up 1 base and J gave up 0 bases, with 3 bases separating them. CDR1 and CDR2 (germline): LNHNV, YYDKDF (reference sequence). There are 13 residues in the CDR3. In nucleotides, the CDR3 is TGTGCCACCAGCAGAGCAGTGAACACTGAAGCTTTCTTT. Encoded protein: CATSRAVNTEAFF.

This clone was counted a few times. The chain recombines TRBV7-9 with TRBJ2-1; the match to TRBD1 covers 8 bases. J gave up 6 bases and V 4 bases, and 5 bases lay outside the gene matches. Germline V gene data show CDR1 as SEHNR and CDR2 as FQNEAQ (reference sequence). The CDR3 is 14 amino acids. The CDR3 spells CASSSPTGGNEQFF. CDR3 DNA sequence: TGTGCCAGCAGCTCCCCCACAGGGGGCAATGAGCAGTTCTTC.

The rearrangement joins TRBV6-4 to TRBJ2-2; D gene unclear. The germline V gene encodes CDR1 MRHNA and CDR2 SNTAGT. V lost 3 bases and J 3 bases, leaving 11 bases between the germline ends. The CDR3 runs 15 residues. The CDR3 loop reads CASSERSSDTGELFF. CDR3 nucleotide sequence: TGTGCCAGCAGTGAGAGGTCGTCGGACACCGGGGAGCTGTTTTTT.

This clone ranks as medium-sized. This chain connects TRBV7-8 to TRBJ2-2, with D perhaps TRBD2 (5 bases). The V end was cut by 1 base, the J end by 7 bases, with 10 bases between. CDR3 length: 14 residues. The germline V gene has CDR1 SGHVS and CDR2 FQNEAQ. The CDR3 region has the DNA TGTGCCAGCAGCTTAGGGACTGGTTACGGGGAGCTGTTTTTT. As protein: CASSLGTGYGELFF.

The rearrangement joins TRBV7-9 to TRBJ2-2; D possibly corresponds to TRBD1 (5 bases). This CDR3 comprises 16 residues. Trimming cost V 5 bases and J 6 bases, with 19 bases left between them. Germline V lookup: CDR1 SEHNR, CDR2 FQNEAQ (reference sequence). CDR3 sequence (DNA): TGTGCCAGCAGCCCGGACCCCCTCAGGGTGGCCGGGGAGCTGTTTTTT. Translating gives CASSPDPLRVAGELFF.

The J gene is TRBJ2-7, the V gene TRBV29-1; 8 positions agree with TRBD2. The CDR3 is made up of 13 amino acids. Germline values: CDR1 SQVTM, CDR2 ANQGSEA. Germline trimming cut 7 bases from V and 3 bases from J; bases unmatched to any gene: 8. The CDR3 DNA reads as TGCAGCGCTTCTCCGGGGGGGGACTACGAGCAGTACTTC. Its translation is CSASPGGDYEQYF.

This clone appeared a single time. V usage is TRBV6-1 and J usage is TRBJ2-5, with TRBD1 identical over 7 bases. This CDR3 region has 13 residues. The germline V gene has CDR1 MNHNS and CDR2 SASEGT. J was trimmed by 0 bases and V by 6 bases; bases with no gene match: 1. CDR3 nucleotides: TGTGCCAGCAGCGACAGGGACCAAGAGACCCAGTACTTC. As protein: CASSDRDQETQYF.

CDR3: CATVGGGSGNTIYF. CDR3 in DNA: TGTGCCACCGTGGGGGGGGGCTCTGGAAACACCATATATTTT. The chain links TRBV6-5 to TRBJ1-3, with TRBD1 as a possible D gene (5 bases). The germline CDR1 and CDR2 sequences are MNHEY and SVGAGI. Trimming removed 10 bases from V and 0 bases from J, with 13 bases in between. The CDR3 loop spans 14 amino acids.

As concerns this clone: A junction boundary mismatches the germline segment, possibly from a read error. CDR3 bases: TGTGCCAGCAGCTTAGTTCTAGAGGAGTGGTCCTTC. Amino acid sequence: CASSLVLEEWSF. The gene calls are TRBV7-8 and TRBJ2-7; D gene unclear. The CDR3 is made up of 12 amino acids. Germline-derived CDR1 and CDR2 are SGHVS and FQNEAQ.

The J gene is TRBJ2-1, the V gene TRBV29-1, with 12 bases fitting TRBD2. The germline gives CDR1 SQVTM, CDR2 ANQGSEA. CDR3 length: 18 amino acids. The V and J ends lost 3 bases and 0 bases, in that order; junction bases with no gene match: 9. This CDR3 is CSVDGTSGPLSSYNEQFF. As DNA, the CDR3 is TGCAGCGTTGACGGGACTAGCGGGCCCCTAAGCTCCTACAATGAGCAGTTCTTC.

This chain connects TRBV5-4 to TRBJ1-2, with a tentative D call TRBD1 (6 bases). Trimming shortened V by 4 bases and J by 4 bases, and 11 bases separated the two germline ends. Germline values: CDR1 SGHNT, CDR2 YYREEE (reference sequence). CDR3 size: 13 residues. The CDR3 protein is CASSPQGRYGYTF. The CDR3, as DNA: TGTGCCAGCAGCCCACAGGGTCGCTATGGCTACACCTTC.

The genes are TRBV7-6 and TRBJ2-7, with TRBD2 matching 14 bases. V trimming: 3 bases; J trimming: 2 bases; junction bases outside the gene matches: 3. Per the germline V gene, CDR1 is SGHVS and CDR2 is FNYEAQ. The CDR3 sequence is 16 residues long. The CDR3 reads CASSLGLAGETYEQYF. In nucleotides, the CDR3 is TGTGCCAGCAGCTTGGGACTAGCGGGGGAGACCTACGAGCAGTACTTC.

The chain uses TRBV7-2 and TRBJ1-2, with D possibly matching TRBD1 (6 bases). Germline V gives CDR1 SGHTA, CDR2 FQGNSA. This CDR3 is built from 15 residues. The V end was cut by 5 bases, the J end by 2 bases, with 15 bases between. The CDR3 is CASSLPGQGNYGYTF. The CDR3 DNA is TGTGCCAGCAGCCTCCCGGGTCAGGGGAACTATGGCTACACCTTC.